What follows is one TCR beta chain and its context. Its antigen is unidentified. The sample is drawn from a study of a mutant IDH1 vaccine in newly diagnosed glioma. For the study at large: Former treatment meant radiotherapy, temozolomide, or both; the majority had gotten both.

The time point was: baseline, week 1 (first vaccination visit). Documented treatment: pre-vaccination baseline after standard-of-care therapy. New IDH1-mutant, ATRX-lost WHO grade 3 or 4 astrocytomas occurred in donors. Profiled with immunoSEQ multiplex PCR; TCRdb holds only in-frame clones, not every one. The top ten clones hold around 2.5% of a sample with tens of thousands of clones, about 91% of them seen once. Study-level points and caveats: Vaccine-induced immune responses were detected in around 92% of patients.

This receptor was identified in a man aged 50-60 years with glioma. Sequenced material: PBMCs, taken from a glioma patient treated with radiotherapy, temozolomide or both.

CDR3 amino acids: CASSIGGAQETQYF. The CDR3, as DNA: TGTGCCAGTAGTATAGGGGGGGCCCAAGAGACCCAGTACTTC. This chain joins TRBV19 and TRBJ2-5; the D call may be TRBD1 or TRBD2 (6 bases each). The germline V and J ends were trimmed by 1 base and 1 base, with 7 bases remaining between them. The CDR3 covers 14 residues. The germline gives CDR1 LNHDA, CDR2 SQIVND (reference sequence).